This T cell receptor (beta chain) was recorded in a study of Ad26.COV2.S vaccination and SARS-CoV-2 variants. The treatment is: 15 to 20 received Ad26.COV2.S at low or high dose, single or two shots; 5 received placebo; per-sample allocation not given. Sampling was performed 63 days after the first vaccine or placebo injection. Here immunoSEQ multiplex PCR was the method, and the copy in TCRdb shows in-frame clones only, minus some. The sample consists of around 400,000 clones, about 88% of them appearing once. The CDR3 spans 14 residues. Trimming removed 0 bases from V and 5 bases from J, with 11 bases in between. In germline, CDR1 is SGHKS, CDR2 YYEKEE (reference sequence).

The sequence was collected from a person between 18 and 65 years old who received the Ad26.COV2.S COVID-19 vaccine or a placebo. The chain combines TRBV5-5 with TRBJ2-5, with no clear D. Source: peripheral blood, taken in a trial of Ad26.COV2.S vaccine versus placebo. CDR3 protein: CASSLDLRRETQYF. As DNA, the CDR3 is TGTGCCAGCAGCTTGGACCTAAGACGGGAGACCCAGTACTTC.